Below, 24 T cell receptor beta chains from the same sample are listed, as sequenced in a study of blood T cell repertoires in COVID-19. The method was immunoSEQ multiplex PCR; TCRdb's version includes in-frame clones alone and lacks a portion of them. Among fewer than 250,000 clones listed, less than 90% were seen once. Sequencing used peripheral blood. These receptors came from a human donor in a cohort sampled during active COVID-19.

This clone was seen at least ten times. The V and J genes are TRBV28 and TRBJ2-5, with no clear D. The CDR3 totals 12 residues. Germline V gene data show CDR1 as MDHEN and CDR2 as SYDVKM. The germline V and J ends were trimmed by 10 bases and 4 bases, with 13 bases remaining between them. CDR3 residues: CAISDLSETQYF. The CDR3 DNA is TGTGCCATTTCAGACTTATCAGAGACCCAGTACTTC.

This chain links TRBV19 with TRBJ2-3; TRBD2 agrees at 7 bases. Germline CDR1 is LNHDA and CDR2 is SQIVND (reference sequence). CDR3 length equals 17 residues. With V trimmed by 2 bases and J by 0 bases, 8 bases remained unmatched. CDR3 amino acids: CASSIRLAATSTDTQYF. CDR3 bases: TGTGCCAGTAGTATAAGGCTAGCGGCAACTAGCACAGATACGCAGTATTTT. Full variable domain (rest looked up from reference TRBV19 and TRBJ2-3): DGGITQSPKYLFRKEGQNVTLSCEQNLNHDAMYWYRQDPGQGLRLIYYSQIVNDFQKGDIAEGYSVSREKKESFPLTVTSAQKNPTAFYLCASSIRLAATSTDTQYFGPGTRLTVL.

The chain links TRBV3-1 (or the pseudogene TRBV3-2) to TRBJ2-5; 7 nucleotides agree with TRBD2. V lost 2 bases and J lost 5; bases outside the gene matches: 11. The CDR3 has 16 amino acids. Germline-derived CDR1 and CDR2 are LGHDT and YNNKEL (reference sequence). CDR3 DNA sequence: TGTGCCAGCAGCCAAAGAGGGTCCGGGGGAGGGGAGACCCAGTACTTC. Amino acid sequence: CASSQRGSGGGETQYF.

This clone was detected once. The rearrangement joins TRBV18 to TRBJ1-1; TRBD1 might be the D (6 bases). Trimming removed 4 bases at V and 0 bases at J, with 15 bases between. CDR1 is KGHSH, CDR2 LQKENI, per germline. The CDR3 contains 16 residues. CDR3 loop: CASSQDRSSMNTEAFF. The CDR3 DNA reads as TGTGCCAGCTCACAGGACAGATCAAGTATGAACACTGAAGCTTTCTTT.

The rearrangement joins TRBV6-6 to TRBJ1-5, with unresolved D. Trimming stripped 4 bases from V and 11 bases from J, with 9 bases between. This CDR3 region has 11 residues. CDR1 and CDR2 from the germline V gene are MNHNY and SVGAGI (reference sequence). CDR3 region: CASSSNRAQHF. The CDR3 DNA reads as TGTGCCAGCAGTTCGAACAGAGCCCAGCATTTT.

The chain uses TRBV7-3 and TRBJ2-3; 9 nucleotides agree with TRBD2. Trimming took 5 bases from V and 2 from J; bases not matched to a gene: 8. CDR1 SGHTA and CDR2 FQGTGA come from the germline V gene. This CDR3 has 16 amino acids. Written as DNA, the CDR3 is TGTGCCAGCAGCCAAGTAGGACTAGCGCTCACAGATACGCAGTATTTT. Translating it yields CASSQVGLALTDTQYF.

The rearrangement joins TRBV27 to TRBJ2-3, with D possibly being TRBD2 (6 bases). CDR1 is MNHEY, CDR2 SMNVEV, per germline (reference sequence). Trimming took 0 bases from V and 0 from J, leaving 16 bases between them. The CDR3 contains 18 residues. CDR3 nucleotides: TGTGCCAGCAGTTTATCGGGACTGGACTTCTCTAGCACAGATACGCAGTATTTT. Amino acids: CASSLSGLDFSSTDTQYF.

This chain links TRBV6-1 with TRBJ2-7; TRBD1 matches at 8 bases. Trimming at V came to 1 base and at J to 4 bases, leaving 6 bases not matched to a gene. Germline loops: CDR1 MNHNS, CDR2 SASEGT. CDR3 size: 15 residues. CDR3 protein: CASSEGTGKRYEQYV. The CDR3 bases are TGTGCCAGCAGTGAAGGGACAGGGAAGAGATACGAGCAGTACGTC.

This clone was seen a single time. The rearrangement uses TRBV19 and TRBJ2-2; 9 nucleotides match TRBD2. CDR1 is LNHDA and CDR2 is SQIVND in the germline V gene (reference sequence). The CDR3 has 14 amino acids. V lost 7 bases to trimming and J lost 2 bases; unmatched junction nucleotides: 2. CDR3 sequence: CASKGTSNTGELFF. The CDR3 nucleotides read TGTGCCAGTAAGGGGACTAGCAACACCGGGGAGCTGTTTTTT.

The chain recombines TRBV19 with TRBJ1-6; 9 bases map to TRBD1. Germline V gene data show CDR1 as LNHDA and CDR2 as SQIVND (reference sequence). V lost 4 bases and J lost 10; bases outside the gene matches: 11. CDR3 length: 16 amino acids. Written as DNA, the CDR3 is TGTGCCAGTAGTACCGGGACAGGGATTCTCCAATCACCCCTCCACTTT. It encodes CASSTGTGILQSPLHF.

This chain uses TRBV9 with TRBJ2-2; no definite D call. The CDR3 runs to 14 residues. Deletions cut 1 base from V and 2 bases from J, with 6 bases between. In germline, CDR1 is SGDLS, CDR2 YYNGEE. The CDR3 sequence is CASSVHRNTGELFF. The CDR3 coding sequence is TGTGCCAGCAGCGTACACAGAAACACCGGGGAGCTGTTTTTT. Complete variable domain (other parts from reference TRBV9 and TRBJ2-2): DSGVTQTPKHLITATGQRVTLRCSPRSGDLSVYWYQQSLDQGLQFLIQYYNGEERAKGNILERFSAQQFPDLHSELNLSSLELGDSALYFCASSVHRNTGELFFGEGSRLTVL.

This clone was counted only a few times. The chain has TRBV5-1 and TRBJ1-6; unclear D gene. Germline values: CDR1 SGHRS, CDR2 YFSETQ. The CDR3 runs to 15 residues. V was cut by 5 bases and J by 7 bases, with 16 bases left in between. CDR3 in amino acids: CASRGAGVQNSPLHF. The CDR3 nucleotides read TGCGCCAGCAGAGGAGCGGGAGTTCAAAATTCACCCCTCCACTTT. The variable domain in full, with the rest retrieved from reference TRBV5-1 and TRBJ1-6, is KAGVTQTPRYLIKTRGQQVTLSCSPISGHRSVSWYQQTPGQGLQFLFEYFSETQRNKGNFPGRFSGRQFSNSRSEMNVSTLELGDSALYLCASRGAGVQNSPLHFGNGTRLTVT.

The rearrangement uses TRBV3-1 (or the pseudogene TRBV3-2) and TRBJ2-1, with 9 bases that match TRBD2. Trimming cost V 5 bases and J 8 bases; bases outside gene matches: 10. Germline V gene data show CDR1 as LGHDT and CDR2 as YNNKEL (reference sequence). The CDR3 covers 15 residues. The CDR3 loop reads CASSKLAGDLDEQFF. Here the CDR3 DNA reads TGTGCCAGCAGCAAATTAGCGGGAGATTTGGATGAGCAGTTCTTC.

The chain employs TRBV24-1 and TRBJ1-2; 7 nucleotides agree with TRBD1. From germline, CDR1 is KGHDR and CDR2 SFDVKD. CDR3 length equals 15 residues. J lost 7 bases, V lost 3 bases, and 10 bases had no gene match. CDR3 in DNA: TGTGCCACCAGTGATGCATCGACAGGGTCGGGTGGCTACACCTTC. Its translation is CATSDASTGSGGYTF.

The V call is TRBV12-3 or TRBV12-4, the J call TRBJ1-2, with D hard to call. The CDR3 consists of 13 residues. Trimming pared 5 bases from V and 2 bases from J, leaving 9 bases between. The CDR3 protein is CASSQVANYGYTF. The CDR3 nucleotides read TGTGCCAGCAGTCAGGTGGCGAACTATGGCTACACCTTC.

The chain uses TRBV12-5 and TRBJ1-4; weak D call: TRBD1 (6 bases). The CDR3 contains 14 residues. Germline-derived CDR1 and CDR2 are LGHNT and FRNRAP. Trimming removed 2 bases at V and 8 bases at J, with 12 bases between. CDR3 coding DNA: TGTGCTAGTGGTTTGTTGGGGGCCGGCGAAAAACTGTTTTTT. This sequence encodes CASGLLGAGEKLFF.

This clone was observed once. The V gene is TRBV28, the J gene TRBJ2-7; 12 nucleotides match TRBD2. Germline loops: CDR1 MDHEN, CDR2 SYDVKM. The CDR3 has 17 residues. The junction had 16 bases not matched to a gene; V was cut back by 6 bases and J by 7 bases. The CDR3 protein is CASRGWTSGASRGEQYF. In nucleotides, the CDR3 is TGTGCCAGCAGGGGCTGGACTAGCGGGGCCTCACGGGGGGAGCAGTACTTC.

This clone was seen a single time. V is TRBV10-3 and J is TRBJ2-3, with 8 positions matching TRBD1. The CDR3 length is 14 residues. Trimming removed 9 bases from V and 14 bases from J; junction bases left unmatched: 19. The V gene's germline CDR1 is ENHRY and CDR2 SYGVKD. CDR3 coding DNA: TGTGCCATTGGGGCAGGGGGCAGAGAGGTTGTGGGGTATTTT. Translation gives CAIGAGGREVVGYF.

V usage is TRBV29-1 and J usage is TRBJ1-2; 7 bases fit TRBD1. CDR1 and CDR2 (germline): SQVTM, ANQGSEA. The CDR3 length is 15 residues. V gave up 3 bases and J gave up 4 bases; unmatched junction bases: 11. The CDR3 coding sequence is TGCAGCGTTGAGGAAATAGGGGGCGCAGGCTATGGCTACACCTTC. Translated, it gives CSVEEIGGAGYGYTF.

This clone was found a few times. The J gene is TRBJ1-5, the V gene TRBV19; a possible D gene is TRBD1 (5 bases). The CDR3 contains 16 residues. Germline CDR1 is LNHDA and CDR2 is SQIVND (reference sequence). The ends were cut back, 4 bases at V and 3 bases at J, with 16 bases in the middle. The CDR3 is CASSKGGTGPNQPQHF. The CDR3 DNA reads TGTGCCAGTAGTAAAGGAGGGACCGGGCCCAATCAGCCCCAGCATTTT. Combining the CDR3 with reference TRBV19 and TRBJ1-5 gives the whole variable domain DGGITQSPKYLFRKEGQNVTLSCEQNLNHDAMYWYRQDPGQGLRLIYYSQIVNDFQKGDIAEGYSVSREKKESFPLTVTSAQKNPTAFYLCASSKGGTGPNQPQHFGDGTRLSIL.

The gene calls are TRBV5-1 and TRBJ2-7; D possibly corresponds to TRBD1 (5 bases). From germline, CDR1 is SGHRS and CDR2 YFSETQ. This CDR3 comprises 13 residues. The ends were cut back, 3 bases at V and 5 bases at J, with 12 bases in the middle. The CDR3 DNA follows: TGCGCCAGCAGCTGGGGCAGGGTCGACGAGCAGTACTTC. Protein product: CASSWGRVDEQYF.

V is TRBV2 and J is TRBJ2-4, with D maybe TRBD1 (5 bases). The V gene's germline CDR1 is SNHLY and CDR2 FYNNEI. The V gene lost 8 bases and the J gene lost 0 bases, with 11 bases spanning the gap. The CDR3 has 14 amino acids. CDR3: CASSVQGAKNIQYF. The CDR3 region has the DNA TGTGCCAGCTCCGTTCAGGGAGCCAAAAACATTCAGTACTTC.

The rearrangement uses TRBV6-6 and TRBJ2-7, with D tentatively TRBD2 (6 bases). Germline lookup yields CDR1 MNHNY and CDR2 SVGAGI (reference sequence). The CDR3 is 16 amino acids. Deletions cut 2 bases from V and 0 bases from J, with 14 bases between. For the CDR3, the DNA is TGTGCCAGCAGTTACGATCCCTCGCGGGACTCCTACGAGCAGTACTTC. It codes for CASSYDPSRDSYEQYF.

This chain links TRBV6-5 with TRBJ1-6; the match to TRBD1 covers 10 bases. V lost 6 bases, J lost 5 bases, and 4 bases stayed unmatched. CDR3 size: 15 residues. CDR1 and CDR2 (germline): MNHEY, SVGAGI. The CDR3 DNA is TGTGCCAGCAGACCCGGGACAGGGGATAATTCACCCCTCCACTTT. This gives the protein CASRPGTGDNSPLHF.